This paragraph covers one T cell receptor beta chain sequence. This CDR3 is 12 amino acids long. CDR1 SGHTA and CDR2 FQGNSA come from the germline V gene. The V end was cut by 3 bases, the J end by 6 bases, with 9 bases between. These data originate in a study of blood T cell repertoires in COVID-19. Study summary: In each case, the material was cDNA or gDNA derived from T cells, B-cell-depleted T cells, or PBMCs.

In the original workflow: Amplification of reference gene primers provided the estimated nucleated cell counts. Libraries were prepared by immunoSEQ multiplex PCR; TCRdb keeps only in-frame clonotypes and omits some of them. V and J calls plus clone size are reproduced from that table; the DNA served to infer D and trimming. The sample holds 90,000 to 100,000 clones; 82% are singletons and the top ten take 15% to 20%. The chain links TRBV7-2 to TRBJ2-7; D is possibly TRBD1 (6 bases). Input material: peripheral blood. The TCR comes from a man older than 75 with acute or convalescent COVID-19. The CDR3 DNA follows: TGTGCCAGCAGCTTCGGACAGTCCGAGCAGTACTTC. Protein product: CASSFGQSEQYF.